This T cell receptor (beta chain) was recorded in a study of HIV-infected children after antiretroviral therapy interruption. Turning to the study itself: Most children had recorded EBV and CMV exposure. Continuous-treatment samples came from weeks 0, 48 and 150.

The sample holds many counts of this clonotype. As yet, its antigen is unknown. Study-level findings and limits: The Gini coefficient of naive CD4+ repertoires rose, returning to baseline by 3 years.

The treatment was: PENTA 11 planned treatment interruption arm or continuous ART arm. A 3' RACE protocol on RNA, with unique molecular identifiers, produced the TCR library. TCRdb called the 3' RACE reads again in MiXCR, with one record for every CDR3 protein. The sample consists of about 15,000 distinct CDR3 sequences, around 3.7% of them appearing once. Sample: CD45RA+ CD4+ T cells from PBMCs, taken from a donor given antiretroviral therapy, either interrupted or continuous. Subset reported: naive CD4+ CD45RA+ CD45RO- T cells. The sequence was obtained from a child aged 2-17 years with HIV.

CDR3 nucleotides: TGTGCCAGCAGTCCAGACAGGGGCCCCTACGAGCAGTACTTC. This encodes CASSPDRGPYEQYF. This chain connects TRBV2 to TRBJ2-7; 8 bases line up with TRBD1. Trimming cost V 5 bases and J 2 bases; bases outside gene matches: 5. This CDR3 has 14 amino acids. Germline-derived CDR1 and CDR2 are SNHLY and FYNNEI. The variable domain in full, with the rest retrieved from reference TRBV2 and TRBJ2-7, is EPEVTQTPSHQVTQMGQEVILRCVPISNHLYFYWYRQILGQKVEFLVSFYNNEISEKSEIFDDQFSVERPDGSNFTLKIRSTKLEDSAMYFCASSPDRGPYEQYFGPGTRLTVT.